A selection of T cell receptor beta chains follows, all from one sample in a study of T cell responses to AZD1222 COVID-19 vaccine. Some clones are missing from TCRdb's copy, which holds only in-frame ones; the method was immunoSEQ multiplex PCR. The profile covers some 140,000 clones, with more than 75% appearing a single time and under 20% taken by the ten largest. Source: peripheral blood, taken on day 0 of AZD1222 vaccination. All receptors come from an adult in good health. Each CDR3 is given with its conserved first and last residue. D genes are given only for firm matches. The listing skips clone size in some rows; elsewhere it reads once, few, many or a size class.

v_call	d_call	clone_size	j_call	cdr3_aa	cdr3_nt
TRBV6-5	TRBD1	NA	TRBJ2-7	CASSYGQGESYEQYF	TGTGCCAGCAGTTACGGACAGGGAGAATCCTACGAGCAGTACTTC
TRBV5-1	NA	NA	TRBJ1-1	CASSPSMNTEAFF	TGCGCCAGCAGTCCCAGTATGAACACTGAAGCTTTCTTT
TRBV2	TRBD1	NA	TRBJ2-3	CARDRGQGDTQYF	TGTGCCAGGGACAGGGGGCAGGGAGATACGCAGTATTTT
TRBV28	TRBD2	NA	TRBJ2-7	CASRLAGDSSYEQYF	TGTGCCAGCCGCCTGGCGGGGGATAGCTCCTACGAGCAGTACTTC
TRBV23-1	NA	NA	TRBJ1-5	CASSQSGGGLSNQPQHF	TGCGCCAGCAGTCAATCAGGCGGGGGACTTAGCAATCAGCCCCAGCATTTT
TRBV18	NA	NA	TRBJ1-2	CASSPWGETETANYGYTF	TGTGCCAGCTCACCTTGGGGGGAAACAGAGACGGCTAACTATGGCTACACCTTC
TRBV5-4	NA	NA	TRBJ1-1	CASSLKGPTEAFF	TGTGCCAGCAGCTTGAAGGGGCCCACTGAAGCTTTCTTT
TRBV5-8	TRBD2	NA	TRBJ2-5	CASSYVAGGVETQYF	TGTGCCAGCAGCTATGTAGCGGGGGGAGTGGAGACCCAGTACTTC
TRBV14	NA	NA	TRBJ1-2	CASSQVGRDGYTF	TGTGCCAGCAGCCAAGTGGGGCGGGATGGCTACACCTTC
TRBV29-1	NA	once	TRBJ1-2	CSVGRWVGGYTF	TGCAGCGTTGGCAGGTGGGTGGGTGGCTACACCTTC
TRBV18	TRBD2	NA	TRBJ2-7	CASSPPSGSGHEQYF	TGTGCCAGCTCACCACCCAGCGGGAGTGGCCACGAGCAGTACTTC